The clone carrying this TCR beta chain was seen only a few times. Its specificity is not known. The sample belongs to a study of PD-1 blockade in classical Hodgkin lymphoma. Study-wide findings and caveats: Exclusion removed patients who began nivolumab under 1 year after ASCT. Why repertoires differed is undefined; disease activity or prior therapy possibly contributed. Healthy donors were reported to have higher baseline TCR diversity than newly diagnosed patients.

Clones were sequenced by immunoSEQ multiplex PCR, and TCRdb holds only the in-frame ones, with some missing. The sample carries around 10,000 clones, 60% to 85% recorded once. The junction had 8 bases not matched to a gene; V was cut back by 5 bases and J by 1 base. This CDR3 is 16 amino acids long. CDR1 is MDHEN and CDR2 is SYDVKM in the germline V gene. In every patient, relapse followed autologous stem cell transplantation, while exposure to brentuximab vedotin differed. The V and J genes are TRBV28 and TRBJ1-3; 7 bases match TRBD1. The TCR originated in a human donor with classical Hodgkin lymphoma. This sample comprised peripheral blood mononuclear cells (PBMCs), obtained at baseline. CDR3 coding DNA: TGTGCCAGCAGTACGACAGGGTTCGGATCTGGAAACACCATATATTTT. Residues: CASSTTGFGSGNTIYF.